The T cell receptor beta chain under discussion was sequenced for a study of control samples from healthy donors and cancer patients. Profiled with immunoSEQ multiplex PCR; TCRdb holds only in-frame clones, not every one. The sample contains approximately 110,000 clones, approximately 90% of which appear only once. This clone was seen just once. From germline, CDR1 is KGHSH and CDR2 LQKENI. The V gene lost 6 bases and the J gene lost 2 bases, with 12 bases spanning the gap. CDR3 length: 14 residues. The source of this sequence is a woman aged 50 to 65 in good health. The chain recombines TRBV18 with TRBJ2-3, with a weak D call TRBD2 (5 bases). The source material was blood. The CDR3 sequence: CASSRTSITDTQYF. For the CDR3, the DNA is TGTGCCAGCTCGCGCACTAGTATCACAGATACGCAGTATTTT.